Included here is one T cell receptor (beta chain) sequence, with context. Its target antigen remains unknown. Base quality data are lacking; no much larger clone is found one base away. This sample stems from a study of blood T cell repertoires in COVID-19 (TCRdb year 2020). Context from the whole study: Samples covering the acute and convalescent phases of COVID-19 were provided by collaborators in the United States, Italy and Spain. Where available, HLA class I and class II types were obtained from metadata supplied by the sample provider rather than from assay-based typing. Subjects who had been exposed to COVID-19, were actively infected with it, or had recovered from it provided the deeply sampled blood TCRbeta repertoires that made up the dataset. The material from the prospective study consisted of cDNA or gDNA derived from T cells, B-cell-depleted T cells, or PBMCs. The repertoires were released in a freely available public database meant as a resource for research on the immune response to SARS-CoV-2. A de-identified subject ID, COVID-19 status, age in years and sex were almost always included in the sample metadata. The samples were drawn from the first 160 participants of the ongoing ImmuneRACE study and from 1,254 subjects provided by 6 global collaborators. Overall study results and their limits: The quantity of clinical and demographic metadata differed by source and by participant and was supplied without curation.

The CDR3 runs 15 amino acids, cysteine and phenylalanine included. Of the read, only the CDR3 DNA is kept; its 45 bases are in frame from base 1. Per the germline V gene, SGHRS is the CDR1 and YFSETQ is the CDR2. From V the trimming removes 4 bases and from J it removes 0 bases, while the gene matches leave 6 bases of the junction unaccounted for. TCRbeta CDR3 regions were amplified from genomic DNA using the immunoSEQ Assay, a bias-controlled multiplex PCR. For the original study's pipeline: Within the assay, amplification of reference gene primers was used to estimate how many nucleated cells each sample contained. To quantify the absolute abundance of each unique TCRbeta CDR3 rearrangement, sequence reads were collapsed and filtered. For each sample, productive Simpson clonality was calculated by taking the square root of Simpson's diversity index across productive rearrangements. The source is immuneACCESS, and TCRdb retained only in-frame sequences with V and J called. Part of the clones is not carried over; for the studies checked, unresolved V genes explain less than half of this, and the remainder is unexplained. V, J and clone size reflect that table, while D and trimming were determined from the DNA. The sample profile shows 65,000 to 70,000 clones; less than 90% of them were found once. The ten top clones hold around 3.2% of the sample.

Each collaborating institution followed its own protocols to collect whole blood in K2EDTA tubes. For TCRbeta analysis, collaborator samples were shipped as frozen whole blood, as isolated PBMCs, or as DNA extracted from either sample type. The source material was peripheral blood. This sequence originates from a man older than 75 with acute or convalescent COVID-19. The V gene is TRBV5-1 and the J gene is TRBJ1-1; 7 bases in the middle match TRBD1. The CDR3: CASSVSGTVNTEAFF. The DNA sequence is as follows: TGCGCCAGCAGCGTATCCGGGACAGTGAACACTGAAGCTTTCTTT.